Detailed here is one T cell receptor beta chain. The antigen remains undetermined. The sample comes from a study of cytotoxic CD8 clonotypes in ibrutinib-treated CLL. The overall study: Response samples came after a median about 12 months of treatment, range 6 to 36.

About 2 micrograms of genomic DNA came from cryopreserved PBMCs for TCR beta libraries. Findings and limits, study-wide: Clonality went up at ibrutinib response and then declined back toward baseline at progression.

TCRdb's copy holds only in-frame clones and misses some; the assay was immunoSEQ multiplex PCR. In the table there are some 63,000 clones, 90% of which are singletons. There are 14 residues in the CDR3. Germline assignment: CDR1 SGHRS and CDR2 YFSETQ. The V and J ends lost 0 bases and 3 bases respectively, with 7 bases between them. This TCR derives from a human donor with chronic lymphocytic leukemia. V gene TRBV5-1 combines with J gene TRBJ1-5; D is undetermined. The specimen was PBMCs, collected after 12 months of ibrutinib treatment. CDR3 bases: TGCGCCAGCAGCTTGGACGGGCACAATCAGCCCCAGCATTTT. It translates to CASSLDGHNQPQHF.